The clone carrying this TCR beta chain was observed many times. Its antigen is currently unknown. It was 5'RACE with constant-segment primers that produced the TCR alpha and TCR beta cDNA libraries, which carried sample barcodes and UMIs. From the 5' RACE reads, TCRdb called clonotypes with MiXCR, one entry per CDR3 protein. The repertoire holds about 350,000 distinct CDR3 sequences, with around 15% as singletons. This CDR3 is 15 amino acids long. Trimming cost V 3 bases and J 4 bases; bases outside gene matches: 6. CDR1 is MNHEY, CDR2 SMNVEV, per germline (reference sequence). The data were taken from a study of T-cell memory formation after mild COVID-19. Study as a whole: Each donor largely had its own TCR clusters.

Study results and limitations: Unconfirmed was the SARS-CoV-2 specificity of second-wave clones that peaked on day 37. Clones shrinking from day 15 to 85 showed even CD4/CD8 mixes; later expanders tilted CD4+.

The TCR comes from a man between 18 and 35 years old who had mild COVID-19 (a few samples of this study predate the infection). Cell type and time point are not known. Sequencing used PBMCs or a T cell subset sorted from them (not recorded which). The rearrangement links TRBV27 to TRBJ2-5, with 9 bases that match TRBD2. The CDR3 sequence is CASSFAGGPGETQYF. The CDR3 DNA reads TGTGCCAGCAGTTTCGCGGGGGGGCCCGGAGAGACCCAGTACTTC.